This T cell receptor (beta chain) was captured by sequencing in a study of T cell responses to AZD1222 COVID-19 vaccine (dated by TCRdb to 2020 to 2022). A note on the overall study: Because spike-specific TCR depth and breadth did not differ between the two schedules, AZD1222 recipients who got a second dose at roughly 4 weeks were pooled with those who got a second dose at roughly 12 weeks. A total of 233 trial participants underwent TCR sequencing, of whom roughly 210 had received two doses of AZD1222 and about 25 had received two doses of the MenACWY control vaccine. Trial participants were enrolled by age into subgroups of 18-55, 56-69 and 70-plus years, and about 150, 27 and 61 TCR-sequenced participants, respectively, were included in these subgroups.

The investigation overall reported the following: CD4 TCRs associated with the vaccine covered the entire spike protein, and the dominant responses were in regions 160-218 and 743-854. Because no day 14 peak-response samples were available, the repertoires could be characterized only after the peak T cell response. Most participants were white British and females outnumbered males, and the authors suggested that clonal diversity may have been underestimated. Nearly half of unique spike-specific TCRs reportedly recognized epitopes outside regions mutated in the B.1.351 and B.1.1.7 variants. Conclusions about previously exposed vaccinees are limited, since just six AZD1222 recipients were seropositive for SARS-CoV-2 at baseline. The 56-69-year group was small, and its depth increase did not reach significance, likely because of low power. Spike-specific TCR breadth and depth rose significantly after two AZD1222 doses compared with day 0 and with MenACWY recipients.

Based on the germline V gene (reference sequence), the CDR1 and CDR2 sequences are LNHDA and SQIVND. V and J lose 11 bases and 3 bases, and a span of 16 bases separates them. Measured from the cysteine to the phenylalanine, the CDR3 is 13 residues long. The only DNA kept is the CDR3, 39 bases in frame from the first base. The time point label on this specimen signifies: baseline before first vaccination. Samples from vaccinated people were obtained from the UK trials COV001 and COV002, which included a single-blind randomized controlled phase 2/3 trial of AZD1222 (ChAdOx1 nCoV-19) in healthy adults. For TCRbeta chain sequencing, PBMC samples from trial participants were taken at day 0 and at day 28 after the second dose. The CDR3 regions of human TCRbeta chains were analyzed by immunosequencing. The paper's data handling went like this. TCRs in the repertoires were matched against a reference library of SARS-CoV-2-specific TCRs that had been generated with the MIRA antigen-specificity platform. Breadth was defined as the fraction of unique TCRs that were SARS-CoV-2-associated, and depth was defined as the fraction of total T cells that were SARS-CoV-2-associated. Using the MIRA data, every spike-specific TCR was mapped to the spike region that the TCR reacted to and assigned to either a CD4 or a CD8 class. Log10-transformed breadth and depth values were compared by one-way ANOVA with Sidak's multiple comparisons tests. This immuneACCESS table, as held by TCRdb, lists in-frame sequences with V and J called but not all clones. Of the missing ones, under half trace to an unresolved V gene in checked studies; the others have no known cause. That table is the source of V, J and clone size, and D and trimming were worked out from the DNA. The sample includes under 200,000 clones, with around 90% observed a single time. The biggest ten clones account for 1.9% of the sample.

A remark on this clone: The antigen it recognizes is unknown. No much larger clonotype is one base removed from it; base qualities were not supplied.

The TCR sequence derives from an adult in good health. The rearranged chain carries TRBV19 and TRBJ1-2, with no D gene named confidently. The sample in question was peripheral blood, obtained on day 0 of AZD1222 vaccination. For the CDR3, the sequence is CALFGGIDYGYTF. The nucleotide sequence reads as follows: TGTGCCCTATTCGGTGGGATCGACTATGGCTACACCTTC. Extended through the reference TRBV19 and TRBJ1-2 proteins, this CDR3 yields the full variable domain: DGGITQSPKYLFRKEGQNVTLSCEQNLNHDAMYWYRQDPGQGLRLIYYSQIVNDFQKGDIAEGYSVSREKKESFPLTVTSAQKNPTAFYLCALFGGIDYGYTFGSGTRLTVV.